Each of the 9 T cell receptor beta chains below was sequenced from the same sample in a study of Ad26.COV2.S vaccination and SARS-CoV-2 variants. Sequencing was performed with immunoSEQ multiplex PCR; in TCRdb, only in-frame clones are kept and a portion is missing. The data show about 390,000 clones, about 90% seen once. Specified treatment: about 20 received Ad26.COV2.S at low or high dose, single or two shots; roughly five received placebo; per-sample allocation not given. Day 63 after the first vaccine or placebo injection was the time point for sampling. Sample: peripheral blood, taken in a trial of Ad26.COV2.S vaccine versus placebo. The receptors originated from a person between 18 and 65 years old who received the Ad26.COV2.S COVID-19 vaccine or a placebo.

This clone was detected only once. The rearrangement uses TRBV5-1 and TRBJ1-4, with 9 bases fitting TRBD1. This CDR3 has 14 amino acids. Trimming cost V 3 bases and J 8 bases; bases outside gene matches: 5. The germline V gene encodes CDR1 SGHRS and CDR2 YFSETQ. The CDR3 coding sequence is TGCGCCAGCAGCTGGACAGGGGTTTGGGAAAAACTGTTTTTT. Encoded protein: CASSWTGVWEKLFF.

In this sample, this clone turned up once. This rearrangement joins TRBV6-1 to TRBJ2-2; TRBD2 agrees at 13 bases. CDR1 and CDR2 from the germline V gene are MNHNS and SASEGT. This CDR3 is 17 amino acids long. The V segment lost 2 bases and the J segment 7 bases; nucleotides outside the gene matches: 7. CDR3 bases: TGTGCCAGCAGTGAACAACTAGCGGGGGGGCCTGGCGGGGAGCTGTTTTTT. The encoded protein is CASSEQLAGGPGGELFF.

This sequence joins TRBV7-9 and TRBJ1-4; TRBD1 matches at 9 bases. The germline V gene has CDR1 SEHNR and CDR2 FQNEAQ (reference sequence). The CDR3 sequence is 15 residues long. With 5 bases clipped from V and 6 bases from J, the junction kept 7 bases outside the gene matches. CDR3 sequence: CASSLSGQGYEKLFF. The CDR3 bases are TGTGCCAGCAGCCTCTCGGGACAGGGTTATGAAAAACTGTTTTTT.

The V call is TRBV7-2, the J call TRBJ1-6, with D tentatively TRBD1 (5 bases). Deletions cut 7 bases from V and 5 bases from J, with 15 bases between. CDR3 size: 15 residues. Per the germline V gene, CDR1 is SGHTA and CDR2 is FQGNSA. Written as DNA, the CDR3 is TGTGCCAGCACCCTTTGGGGGACCAATAATTCACCCCTCCACTTT. It yields the protein CASTLWGTNNSPLHF.

This clone was counted only a few times. V and J are TRBV7-9 and TRBJ1-2; D may be TRBD1 (5 bases). From germline, CDR1 is SEHNR and CDR2 FQNEAQ (reference sequence). V dropped 2 bases and J dropped 3 bases, with 16 bases sitting between them. The CDR3 loop spans 16 amino acids. CDR3 amino acids: CASSLSMRDRYYGYTF. CDR3 in DNA: TGTGCCAGCAGCTTATCGATGAGAGACAGATACTATGGCTACACCTTC.

The chain has TRBV29-1 and TRBJ1-2; TRBD1 is a possible D gene (5 bases). Trimming took 6 bases from V and 6 from J, leaving 17 bases between them. The V gene's germline CDR1 is SQVTM and CDR2 ANQGSEA. This CDR3 has 13 residues. CDR3: CSVPSWGSNGYTF. CDR3 DNA sequence: TGCAGCGTGCCCTCATGGGGGAGTAATGGCTACACCTTC.

The chain has TRBV18 and TRBJ1-2; the match to TRBD1 covers 9 bases. This CDR3 has 15 residues. Germline V CDR1 and CDR2: KGHSH, LQKENI. Unmatched junction bases numbered 7, after V lost 6 bases and J lost 2 bases. CDR3 amino acids: CASSSVGTGNYGYTF. DNA of the CDR3: TGTGCCAGCTCTTCCGTTGGGACAGGGAACTATGGCTACACCTTC.

The table lists this clone with a count of one. The chain combines TRBV24-1 with TRBJ2-7, with TRBD1 matching 7 bases. Germline values: CDR1 KGHDR, CDR2 SFDVKD. The CDR3 length is 15 residues. With 4 bases clipped from V and 2 bases from J, the junction kept 7 bases outside the gene matches. This chain's CDR3 is CATSDRQGKPYEQYF. CDR3 sequence (DNA): TGTGCCACCAGTGACCGACAGGGAAAACCCTACGAGCAGTACTTC.

The rearrangement links TRBV12-5 to TRBJ1-2; 7 nucleotides align to TRBD1. The germline V gene encodes CDR1 LGHNT and CDR2 FRNRAP. CDR3 length: 14 residues. V was pared by 1 base and J by 6 bases, with 5 bases of the junction left unmatched. CDR3 protein: CASGLEHRGHGYTF. CDR3 sequence (DNA): TGTGCTAGTGGTTTGGAGCACAGGGGTCATGGCTACACCTTC. Full variable domain (missing parts from reference TRBV12-5 and TRBJ1-2): DARVTQTPRHKVTEMGQEVTMRCQPILGHNTVFWYRQTMMQGLELLAYFRNRAPLDDSGMPKDRFSAEMPDATLATLKIQPSEPRDSAVYFCASGLEHRGHGYTFGSGTRLTVV.